This T cell receptor (beta chain) was observed in a study of blood T cells in healthy people across ages. This clonotype was seen a handful of times. For the second PCR, which ran for about 7 to 11 cycles, a sample-barcoded 5' primer and a J-beta primer mix were used. TCRdb re-called the 5' RACE reads with MiXCR, one entry per CDR3 protein. Seen here are 800,000 to 1,300,000 distinct CDR3 sequences, approximately 25% observed once, and the top ten hold about 0.72%. The CDR3 is made up of 15 amino acids. CDR1 and CDR2 from the germline V gene are MDHEN and SYDVKM. Between the trimmed V and J ends, which lost 2 bases and 4 bases, there was a span of 14 bases. The sample was also linked to a second study, of T cells of mothers and their children. This second study says: Second-PCR primer M1S introduced sample barcodes and 2-4 random nucleotides.

Sequencing was performed on blood. The receptor was derived from a girl aged 2-10 years in good health. The rearrangement links TRBV28 to TRBJ1-2; no clear D gene. Written as DNA, the CDR3 is TGTGCCAGCAGTTTAATAGGCAGCGTGGGCTATGGCTACACCTTC. Protein sequence: CASSLIGSVGYGYTF.